The 2 T cell receptor beta chains reported below all come from one sample, sequenced in a study of CD4 T cells in relation to SARS-CoV-2 and coronaviruses. CD4+ T cells from unexposed donors were obtained before the COVID-19 pandemic (2011-2018). Sequencing used immunoSEQ multiplex PCR; TCRdb keeps in-frame clones, though not all of them. The table has some 70,000 clones, roughly 93% seen once. Sequencing input: naive CD4+ T cells from PBMCs. Subset in this sample: naive CD4+ T cells isolated by negative enrichment. Receptor source: a human donor in good health.

The chain combines TRBV7-3 with TRBJ2-2; 12 positions match TRBD2. The CDR3 has 15 amino acids. Germline CDR1 is SGHTA and CDR2 is FQGTGA. J gave up 6 bases and V 3 bases, and 2 bases lay outside the gene matches. In nucleotides, the CDR3 is TGTGCCAGCAGCTTGACTAGCGGGAGCCCCGGGGAGCTGTTTTTT. It is translated as CASSLTSGSPGELFF.

This clone was seen once. The chain recombines TRBV28 with TRBJ1-5; D perhaps matches TRBD1 (5 bases). Germline V gene data show CDR1 as MDHEN and CDR2 as SYDVKM. The CDR3 contains 18 residues. Trimming took 4 bases from V and 1 from J, leaving 20 bases between them. The CDR3 coding sequence is TGTGCCAGCAGTTCACCCTACACCACGAGACAGAGCAATCAGCCCCAGCATTTT. Translating gives CASSSPYTTRQSNQPQHF.